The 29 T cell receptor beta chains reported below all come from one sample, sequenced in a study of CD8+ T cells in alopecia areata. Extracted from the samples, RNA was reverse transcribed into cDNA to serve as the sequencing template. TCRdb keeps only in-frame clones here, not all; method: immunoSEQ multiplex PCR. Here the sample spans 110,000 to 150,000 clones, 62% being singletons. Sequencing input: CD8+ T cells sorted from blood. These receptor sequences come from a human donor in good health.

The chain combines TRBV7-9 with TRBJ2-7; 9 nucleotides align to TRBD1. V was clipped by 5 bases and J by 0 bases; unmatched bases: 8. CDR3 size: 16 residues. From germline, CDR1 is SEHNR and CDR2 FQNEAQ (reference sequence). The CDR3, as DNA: TGTGCCAGCAGCCCGCCCGGGACAGGGTTCTCCTACGAGCAGTACTTC. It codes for CASSPPGTGFSYEQYF.

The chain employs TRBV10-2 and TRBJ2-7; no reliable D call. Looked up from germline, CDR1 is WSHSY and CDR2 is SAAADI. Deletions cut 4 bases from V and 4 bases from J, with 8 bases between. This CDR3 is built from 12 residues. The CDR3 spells CASSVTKYEQYF. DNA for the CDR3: TGCGCCAGCAGTGTCACGAAGTACGAGCAGTACTTC.

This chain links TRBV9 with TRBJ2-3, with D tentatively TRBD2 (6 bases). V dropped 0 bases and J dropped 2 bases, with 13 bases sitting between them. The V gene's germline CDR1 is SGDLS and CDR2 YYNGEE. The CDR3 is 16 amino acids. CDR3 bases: TGTGCCAGCAGCGTAGAGATTAGCGGTACCACAGATACGCAGTATTTT. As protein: CASSVEISGTTDTQYF.

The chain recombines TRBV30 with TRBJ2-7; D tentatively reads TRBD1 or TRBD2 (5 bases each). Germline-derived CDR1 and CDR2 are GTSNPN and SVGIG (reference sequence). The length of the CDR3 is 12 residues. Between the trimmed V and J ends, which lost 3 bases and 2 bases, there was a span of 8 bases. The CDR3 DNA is TGTGCCTGGAGGGGGGTTACCTACGAGCAGTACTTC. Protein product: CAWRGVTYEQYF. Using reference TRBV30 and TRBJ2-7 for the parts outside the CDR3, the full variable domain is SQTIHQWPATLVQPVGSPLSLECTVEGTSNPNLYWYRQAAGRGLQLLFYSVGIGQISSEVPQNLSASRPQDRQFILSSKKLLLSDSGFYLCAWRGVTYEQYFGPGTRLTVT.

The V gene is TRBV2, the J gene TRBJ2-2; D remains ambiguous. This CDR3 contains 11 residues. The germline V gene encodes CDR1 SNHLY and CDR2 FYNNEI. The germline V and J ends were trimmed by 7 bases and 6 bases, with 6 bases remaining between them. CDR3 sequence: CASIASGELFF. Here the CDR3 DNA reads TGTGCCAGCATCGCCTCCGGGGAGCTGTTTTTT. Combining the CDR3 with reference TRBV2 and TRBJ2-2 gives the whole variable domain EPEVTQTPSHQVTQMGQEVILRCVPISNHLYFYWYRQILGQKVEFLVSFYNNEISEKSEIFDDQFSVERPDGSNFTLKIRSTKLEDSAMYFCASIASGELFFGEGSRLTVL.

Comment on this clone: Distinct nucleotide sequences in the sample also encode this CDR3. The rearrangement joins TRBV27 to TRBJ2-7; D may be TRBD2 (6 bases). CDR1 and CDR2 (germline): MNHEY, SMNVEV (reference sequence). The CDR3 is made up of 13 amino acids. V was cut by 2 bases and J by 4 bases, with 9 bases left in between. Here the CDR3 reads CASSLTGRYEQYF. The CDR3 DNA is TGTGCCAGCAGTTTAACGGGGAGGTACGAGCAGTACTTC.

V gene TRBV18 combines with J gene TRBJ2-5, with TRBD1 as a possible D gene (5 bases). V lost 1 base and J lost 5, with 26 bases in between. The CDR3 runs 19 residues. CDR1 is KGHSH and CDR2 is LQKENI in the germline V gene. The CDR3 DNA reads TGTGCCAGCTCACCACTCGATGGTGGGGCGTGGACCGCGGACGAGACCCAGTACTTC. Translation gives CASSPLDGGAWTADETQYF.

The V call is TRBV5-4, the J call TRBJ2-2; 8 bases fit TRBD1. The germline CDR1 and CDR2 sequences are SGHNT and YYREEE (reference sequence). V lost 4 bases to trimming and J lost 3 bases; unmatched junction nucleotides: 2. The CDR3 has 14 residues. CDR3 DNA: TGTGCCAGCAGCGACAGGGGAGACACCGGGGAGCTGTTTTTT. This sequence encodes CASSDRGDTGELFF.

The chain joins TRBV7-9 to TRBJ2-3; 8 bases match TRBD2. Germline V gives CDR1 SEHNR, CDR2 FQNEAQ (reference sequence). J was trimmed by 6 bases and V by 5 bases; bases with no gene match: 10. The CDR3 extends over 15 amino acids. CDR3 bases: TGTGCCAGCAGCCTAAGGGCTAGCGGGCTGGATACGCAGTATTTT. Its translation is CASSLRASGLDTQYF.

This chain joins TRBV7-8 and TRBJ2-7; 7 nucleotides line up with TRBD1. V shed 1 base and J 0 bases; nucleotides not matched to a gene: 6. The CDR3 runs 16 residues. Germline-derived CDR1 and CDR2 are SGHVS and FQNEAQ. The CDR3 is CASSLGQGIYSYEQYF. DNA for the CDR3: TGTGCCAGCAGCTTAGGACAGGGAATCTACTCCTACGAGCAGTACTTC.

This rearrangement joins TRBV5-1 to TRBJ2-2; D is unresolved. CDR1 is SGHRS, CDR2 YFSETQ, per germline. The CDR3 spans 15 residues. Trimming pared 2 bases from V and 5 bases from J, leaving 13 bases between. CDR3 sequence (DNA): TGCGCCAGCAGCTTCTTTACTCTGGGAACCGGGGAGCTGTTTTTT. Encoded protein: CASSFFTLGTGELFF.

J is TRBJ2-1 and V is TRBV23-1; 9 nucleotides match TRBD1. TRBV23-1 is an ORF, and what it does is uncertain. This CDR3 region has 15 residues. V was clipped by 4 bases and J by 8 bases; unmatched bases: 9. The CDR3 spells CASSPTGGASDEQFF. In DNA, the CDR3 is TGCGCCAGCAGTCCTACAGGGGGCGCAAGCGATGAGCAGTTCTTC.

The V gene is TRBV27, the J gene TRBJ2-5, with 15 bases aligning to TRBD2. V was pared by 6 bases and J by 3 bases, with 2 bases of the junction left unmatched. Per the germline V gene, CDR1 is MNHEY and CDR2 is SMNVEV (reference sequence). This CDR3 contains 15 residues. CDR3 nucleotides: TGTGCCAGCAGGGGACTAGCGGGAGGAGAAGAGACCCAGTACTTC. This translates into CASRGLAGGEETQYF.

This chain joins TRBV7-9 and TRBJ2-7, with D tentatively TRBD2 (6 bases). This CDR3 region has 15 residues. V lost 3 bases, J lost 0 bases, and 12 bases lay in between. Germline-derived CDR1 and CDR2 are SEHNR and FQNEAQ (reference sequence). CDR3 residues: CASSFGTLFSYEQYF. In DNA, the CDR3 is TGTGCCAGCAGCTTCGGGACTCTATTCTCCTACGAGCAGTACTTC.

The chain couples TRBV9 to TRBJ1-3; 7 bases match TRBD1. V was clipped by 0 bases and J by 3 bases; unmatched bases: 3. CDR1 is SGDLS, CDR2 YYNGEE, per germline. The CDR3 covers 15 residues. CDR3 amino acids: CASSVEAGGGNTIYF. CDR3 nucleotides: TGTGCCAGCAGCGTAGAAGCAGGGGGTGGAAACACCATATATTTT.

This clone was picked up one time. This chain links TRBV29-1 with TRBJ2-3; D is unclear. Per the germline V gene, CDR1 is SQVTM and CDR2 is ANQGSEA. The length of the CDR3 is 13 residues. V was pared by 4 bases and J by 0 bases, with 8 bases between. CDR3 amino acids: CSVGGDSTDTQYF. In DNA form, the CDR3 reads TGCAGCGTTGGTGGCGACAGCACAGATACGCAGTATTTT.

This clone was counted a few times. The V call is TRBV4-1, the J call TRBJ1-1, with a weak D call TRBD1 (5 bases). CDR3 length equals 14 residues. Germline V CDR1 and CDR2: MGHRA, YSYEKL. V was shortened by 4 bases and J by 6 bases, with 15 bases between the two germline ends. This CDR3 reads CASSPHGGSAEAFF. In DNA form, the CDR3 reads TGCGCCAGCAGCCCTCACGGGGGGAGTGCTGAAGCTTTCTTT.

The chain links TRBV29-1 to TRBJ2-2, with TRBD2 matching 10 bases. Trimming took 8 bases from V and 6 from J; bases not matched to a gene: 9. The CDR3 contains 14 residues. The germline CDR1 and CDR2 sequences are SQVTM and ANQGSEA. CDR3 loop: CSHTLGLASGELFF. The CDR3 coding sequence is TGCAGCCACACCCTGGGACTAGCGTCCGGGGAGCTGTTTTTT.

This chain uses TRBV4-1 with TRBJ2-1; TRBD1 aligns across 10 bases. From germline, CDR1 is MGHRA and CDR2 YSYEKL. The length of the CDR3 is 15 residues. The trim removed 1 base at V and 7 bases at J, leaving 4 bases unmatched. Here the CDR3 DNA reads TGCGCCAGCAGCCAAGGGACAGGGGGTTTGAATGAGCAGTTCTTC. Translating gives CASSQGTGGLNEQFF.

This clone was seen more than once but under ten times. This CDR3 is CSVVLAGANNEQFF. CDR3 DNA: TGCAGCGTCGTACTAGCCGGAGCGAATAATGAGCAGTTCTTC. V gene TRBV29-1 combines with J gene TRBJ2-1; weak D call: TRBD2 (6 bases). Germline CDR1 is SQVTM and CDR2 is ANQGSEA. There are 14 residues in the CDR3. Between the trimmed V and J ends, which lost 6 bases and 7 bases, there was a span of 19 bases.

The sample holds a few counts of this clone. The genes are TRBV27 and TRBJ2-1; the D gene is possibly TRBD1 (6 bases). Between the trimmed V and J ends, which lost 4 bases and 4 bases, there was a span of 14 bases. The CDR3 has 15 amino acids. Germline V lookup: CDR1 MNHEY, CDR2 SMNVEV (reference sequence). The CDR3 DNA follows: TGTGCCAGCAGTTCGGGGACAACCCCTTACAATGAGCAGTTCTTC. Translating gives CASSSGTTPYNEQFF.

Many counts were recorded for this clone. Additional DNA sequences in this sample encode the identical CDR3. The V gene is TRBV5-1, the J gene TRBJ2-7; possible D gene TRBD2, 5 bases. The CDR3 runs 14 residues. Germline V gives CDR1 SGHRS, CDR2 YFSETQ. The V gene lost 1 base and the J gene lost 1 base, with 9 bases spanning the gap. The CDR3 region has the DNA TGCGCCAGCAGCTTGATGGGGAGTTCCTACGAGCAGTACTTC. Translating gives CASSLMGSSYEQYF. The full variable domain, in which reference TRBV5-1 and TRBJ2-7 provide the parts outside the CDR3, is KAGVTQTPRYLIKTRGQQVTLSCSPISGHRSVSWYQQTPGQGLQFLFEYFSETQRNKGNFPGRFSGRQFSNSRSEMNVSTLELGDSALYLCASSLMGSSYEQYFGPGTRLTVT.

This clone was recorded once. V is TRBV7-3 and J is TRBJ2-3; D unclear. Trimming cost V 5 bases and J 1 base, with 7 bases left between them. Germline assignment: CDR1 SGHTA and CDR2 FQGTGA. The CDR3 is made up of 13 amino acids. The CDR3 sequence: CASSLDRTDTQYF. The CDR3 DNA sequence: TGTGCCAGCAGCCTGGACCGCACAGATACGCAGTATTTT.

The CDR3 DNA sequence: TGCAGCGTTGAACGGGGGGCGAGTGGCTACACCTTC. Protein: CSVERGASGYTF. The chain couples TRBV29-1 to TRBJ1-2; D may be TRBD1 (6 bases). The V gene's germline CDR1 is SQVTM and CDR2 ANQGSEA. Trimming took off 2 bases at V and 7 bases at J, with 11 bases between the two ends. There are 12 residues in the CDR3. The variable domain in full, completed from reference TRBV29-1 and TRBJ1-2, reads SAVISQKPSRDICQRGTSLTIQCQVDSQVTMMFWYRQQPGQSLTLIATANQGSEATYESGFVIDKFPISRPNLTFSTLTVSNMSPEDSSIYLCSVERGASGYTFGSGTRLTVV.

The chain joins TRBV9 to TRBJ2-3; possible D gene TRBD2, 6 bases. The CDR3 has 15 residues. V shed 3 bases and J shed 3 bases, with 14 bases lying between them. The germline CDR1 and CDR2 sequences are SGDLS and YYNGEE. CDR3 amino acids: CASSAGGGSTDTQYF. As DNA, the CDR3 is TGTGCCAGCAGCGCCGGGGGTGGCAGTACAGATACGCAGTATTTT. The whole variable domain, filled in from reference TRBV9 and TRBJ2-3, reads DSGVTQTPKHLITATGQRVTLRCSPRSGDLSVYWYQQSLDQGLQFLIQYYNGEERAKGNILERFSAQQFPDLHSELNLSSLELGDSALYFCASSAGGGSTDTQYFGPGTRLTVL.

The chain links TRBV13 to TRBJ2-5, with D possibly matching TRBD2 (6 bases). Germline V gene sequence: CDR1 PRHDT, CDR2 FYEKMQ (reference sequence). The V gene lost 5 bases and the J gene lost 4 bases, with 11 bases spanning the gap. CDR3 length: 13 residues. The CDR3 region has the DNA TGTGCCAGCAGCCCCACGGGGGTAGAGACCCAGTACTTC. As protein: CASSPTGVETQYF. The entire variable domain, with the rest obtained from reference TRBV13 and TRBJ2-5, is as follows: AAGVIQSPRHLIKEKRETATLKCYPIPRHDTVYWYQQGPGQDPQFLISFYEKMQSDKGSIPDRFSAQQFSDYHSELNMSSLELGDSALYFCASSPTGVETQYFGPGTRLLVL.

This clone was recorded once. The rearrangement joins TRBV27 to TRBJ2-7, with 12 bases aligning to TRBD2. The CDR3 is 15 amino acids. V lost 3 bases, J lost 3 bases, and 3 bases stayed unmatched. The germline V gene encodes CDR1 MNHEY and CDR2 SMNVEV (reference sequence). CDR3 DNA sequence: TGTGCCAGCAGTTTGACTAGCGGGAGCATCTACGAGCAGTACTTC. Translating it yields CASSLTSGSIYEQYF.

The CDR3 DNA sequence: TGTGCCAGCAGCCAAGACTCCTACGAGCAGTACTTC. As protein: CASSQDSYEQYF. The chain employs TRBV5-6 and TRBJ2-7; D uncertain. The CDR3 contains 12 residues. The germline CDR1 and CDR2 sequences are SGHDT and YYEEEE. The V end lost 4 bases, the J end lost 0 bases, and 5 bases lay between the germline ends.

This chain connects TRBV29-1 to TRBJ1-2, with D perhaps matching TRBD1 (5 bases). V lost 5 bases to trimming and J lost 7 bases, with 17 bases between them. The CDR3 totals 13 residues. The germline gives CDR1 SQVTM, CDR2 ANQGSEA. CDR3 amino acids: CSVSVRGESGYTF. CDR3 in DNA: TGCAGCGTTTCAGTTCGGGGGGAATCTGGCTACACCTTC.